Presented here are 7 T cell receptor beta chains from one specimen sequenced in a study of blood T cell repertoires in COVID-19. The repertoire was sequenced with immunoSEQ multiplex PCR; TCRdb's copy has only in-frame clones and lacks some. There are about 300,000 clones in the sample; just over 85% occur only once, and about 4.2% lies in the top ten. Sample: PBMCs or T cells enriched from blood (not recorded which). These receptors all come from a man younger than 40 who had recovered from COVID-19.

V gene TRBV7-8 combines with J gene TRBJ2-2; 15 bases line up with TRBD2. The CDR3 spans 18 residues. Germline assignment: CDR1 SGHVS and CDR2 FQNEAQ. With V trimmed by 5 bases and J by 0 bases, 4 bases remained unmatched. The CDR3 bases are TGTGCCAGCAGCCCCCGGACTAGCGGGGGGGCGAACACCGGGGAGCTGTTTTTT. Residues: CASSPRTSGGANTGELFF.

V is TRBV5-1 and J is TRBJ1-2; weak D call: TRBD1 (6 bases). V lost 3 bases, J lost 7 bases, and 22 bases lay in between. Germline lookup yields CDR1 SGHRS and CDR2 YFSETQ. This CDR3 comprises 16 residues. For the CDR3, the DNA is TGCGCCAGCAGCTCACCCCGCTTTGAAGGGGGGGGTGGCTACACCTTC. Translated, it gives CASSSPRFEGGGGYTF.

In this sample, this clone turned up once. The gene calls are TRBV6-5 and TRBJ2-7; tentative D call: TRBD1 (6 bases). This CDR3 is built from 12 residues. Trimming removed 10 bases from V and 2 bases from J, with 12 bases in between. CDR1 is MNHEY, CDR2 SVGAGI, per germline. CDR3 in DNA: TGTGCCACCACAGGGTCTGCCTACGAGCAGTACTTC. Its translation is CATTGSAYEQYF.

This chain connects TRBV10-3 to TRBJ2-2; 12 positions agree with TRBD1. The length of the CDR3 is 14 residues. The V gene's germline CDR1 is ENHRY and CDR2 SYGVKD. V trimming: 11 bases; J trimming: 7 bases; junction bases outside the gene matches: 8. In DNA, the CDR3 is TGTGCCGCCAGCGGGACAGGGGGCATCGGGGAGCTGTTTTTT. Translating gives CAASGTGGIGELFF.

The V call is TRBV12-5, the J call TRBJ1-5; the match to TRBD1 covers 7 bases. The germline V gene encodes CDR1 LGHNT and CDR2 FRNRAP. This CDR3 comprises 15 residues. With 6 bases clipped from V and 1 base from J, the junction kept 6 bases outside the gene matches. CDR3 sequence: CASGTSQGSNQPQHF. CDR3 in DNA: TGTGCTAGTGGAACCTCACAGGGGAGCAATCAGCCCCAGCATTTT.

This rearrangement joins TRBV5-1 to TRBJ1-2; 7 bases align to TRBD1. CDR3 size: 16 residues. Germline V gene data show CDR1 as SGHRS and CDR2 as YFSETQ. J gave up 6 bases and V 0 bases, and 11 bases lay outside the gene matches. CDR3: CASSLGSLGTANGYTF. The CDR3 DNA follows: TGCGCCAGCAGCTTGGGTTCGCTCGGGACAGCCAATGGCTACACCTTC.

This sequence joins TRBV5-5 and TRBJ2-7; tentative D call: TRBD1 (6 bases). V dropped 0 bases and J dropped 6 bases, with 10 bases sitting between them. The length of the CDR3 is 13 residues. The germline V gene has CDR1 SGHKS and CDR2 YYEKEE (reference sequence). The CDR3 nucleotides are TGTGCCAGCAGCTTGGTCGGGACAACCGAGCAGTACTTC. Its protein product is CASSLVGTTEQYF.